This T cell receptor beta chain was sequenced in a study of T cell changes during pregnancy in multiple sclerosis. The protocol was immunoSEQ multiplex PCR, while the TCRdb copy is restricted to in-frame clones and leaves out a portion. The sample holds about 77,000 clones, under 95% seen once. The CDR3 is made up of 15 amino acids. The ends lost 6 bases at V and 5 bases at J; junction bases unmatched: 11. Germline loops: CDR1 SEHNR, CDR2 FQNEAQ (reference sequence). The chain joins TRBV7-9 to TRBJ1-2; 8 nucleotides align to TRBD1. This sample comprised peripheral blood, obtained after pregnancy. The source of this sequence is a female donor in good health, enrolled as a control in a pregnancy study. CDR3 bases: TGTGCCAGCAGTCCAGGACAGGGTTATTGGTATGGCTACACCTTC. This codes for CASSPGQGYWYGYTF.